The next 26 T cell receptor beta chains were all read from a single sample in a study of human versus mouse CDR3 diversity and MHC coevolution. TCRdb's copy holds only in-frame clones and misses some; the assay was immunoSEQ multiplex PCR. The table includes roughly 81,000 clones, around 93% detected once. Sample: naive CD4+ T cells from blood. As for subset: CD45RO-negative CD62L-positive naive CD4 T cells. The receptors here all came from a person between 25 and 75 years old in good health.

The chain links TRBV29-1 to TRBJ2-4; 7 positions agree with TRBD2. Germline lookup yields CDR1 SQVTM and CDR2 ANQGSEA. The CDR3 totals 18 residues. The V and J ends lost 1 base and 1 base, in that order; junction bases with no gene match: 13. The CDR3 nucleotides are TGCAGCGTTGAAGGGTCGGGGATGAGTAGCGGGGCCAAAAACATTCAGTACTTC. Translation gives CSVEGSGMSSGAKNIQYF.

The rearrangement uses TRBV5-1 and TRBJ2-3; 7 bases map to TRBD1. The junction had 13 bases not matched to a gene; V was cut back by 2 bases and J by 4 bases. Germline CDR1 and CDR2: SGHRS and YFSETQ. The CDR3 sequence is 17 residues long. The CDR3 loop reads CASSLDRDSSNADTQYF. CDR3 coding DNA: TGCGCCAGCAGCTTAGACCGGGACAGTTCTAATGCAGATACGCAGTATTTT.

This rearrangement joins TRBV5-1 to TRBJ1-3; D is perhaps TRBD1 (5 bases). V lost 0 bases to trimming and J lost 0 bases, with 10 bases between them. The CDR3 contains 16 residues. Germline-derived CDR1 and CDR2 are SGHRS and YFSETQ. The CDR3: CASSLEGLPSGNTIYF. The CDR3 coding sequence is TGCGCCAGCAGCTTGGAGGGACTTCCCTCTGGAAACACCATATATTTT.

This clone has a single count. The chain joins TRBV6-5 to TRBJ1-1; D is uncertain. This CDR3 is 12 amino acids long. Trimming took 7 bases from V and 1 from J, leaving 7 bases between them. Germline CDR1 MNHEY, CDR2 SVGAGI. The CDR3 DNA follows: TGTGCCAGCAATAACAAGAACACTGAAGCTTTCTTT. It specifies CASNNKNTEAFF.

This sequence joins TRBV4-3 and TRBJ2-1; D perhaps matches TRBD2 (5 bases). The CDR3 loop spans 15 amino acids. The V gene lost 0 bases and the J gene lost 10 bases, with 16 bases spanning the gap. The germline V gene has CDR1 LGHNA and CDR2 YSLEER. In DNA form, the CDR3 reads TGCGCCAGCAGCCAAGAATATGGGGAGACACCCGAGCAGTTCTTC. As protein: CASSQEYGETPEQFF.

V and J are TRBV18 and TRBJ2-7, with 7 bases lining up with TRBD1. CDR3 length: 13 residues. The V gene end was trimmed by 4 bases and the J gene end by 6 bases; junction bases not matched to a gene: 6. The germline gives CDR1 KGHSH, CDR2 LQKENI. The chain's CDR3 is CASSRRDSGEQYF. CDR3 in DNA: TGTGCCAGCTCACGCCGGGACAGCGGCGAGCAGTACTTC.

In nucleotides, the CDR3 is TGTGCCTGGAGTGTACGAGGGGAGGCGGATGAAAAACTGTTTTTT. Its protein is CAWSVRGEADEKLFF. This chain uses TRBV30 with TRBJ1-4; possibly TRBD1 for D (5 bases). The ends were cut back, 0 bases at V and 6 bases at J, with 14 bases in the middle. The CDR3 is made up of 15 amino acids. Per germline, CDR1 GTSNPN and CDR2 SVGIG (reference sequence).

This chain connects TRBV29-1 to TRBJ1-4; 9 nucleotides match TRBD1. Trimming removed 4 bases from V and 5 bases from J; junction bases left unmatched: 2. Per the germline V gene, CDR1 is SQVTM and CDR2 is ANQGSEA. CDR3 length: 13 amino acids. CDR3: CSVAGQGNEKLFF. CDR3 coding DNA: TGCAGCGTTGCTGGACAGGGGAATGAAAAACTGTTTTTT.

This chain connects TRBV7-9 to TRBJ2-7; D is possibly TRBD1 (6 bases). The V and J ends lost 2 bases and 4 bases respectively, with 12 bases between them. Germline values: CDR1 SEHNR, CDR2 FQNEAQ (reference sequence). The CDR3 consists of 14 residues. CDR3 sequence: CASSLQQGGYEQYF. The CDR3 DNA reads TGTGCCAGCAGCTTACAACAGGGTGGGTACGAGCAGTACTTC.

The chain is built from TRBV6-6 and TRBJ1-1, with TRBD1 identical over 8 bases. Germline CDR1 MNHNY, CDR2 SVGAGI (reference sequence). The CDR3 covers 15 residues. Trimming at V came to 5 bases and at J to 7 bases, leaving 12 bases not matched to a gene. CDR3 DNA: TGTGCCAGCAGTGGACAGGGACTTAGCCAGCATGAAGCTTTCTTT. This codes for CASSGQGLSQHEAFF.

This clone has just one count. The V and J genes are TRBV7-9 and TRBJ1-1; 9 nucleotides line up with TRBD1. With 10 bases clipped from V and 6 bases from J, the junction kept 18 bases outside the gene matches. CDR3 length: 16 residues. Germline V gene data show CDR1 as SEHNR and CDR2 as FQNEAQ (reference sequence). The CDR3 is CAITSGPGQGLSEAFF. In DNA form, the CDR3 reads TGTGCCATAACCTCCGGTCCGGGACAGGGTTTGTCTGAAGCTTTCTTT.

The chain links TRBV7-2 to TRBJ2-5; D possibly corresponds to TRBD2 (5 bases). V dropped 3 bases and J dropped 5 bases, with 13 bases sitting between them. The CDR3 loop spans 14 amino acids. From germline, CDR1 is SGHTA and CDR2 FQGNSA. CDR3 bases: TGTGCCAGCAGCTTTGGCCTAGCTGGGGAGACCCAGTACTTC. This codes for CASSFGLAGETQYF.

The CDR3 reads CASSQARTANLEAFF. For the CDR3, the DNA is TGCGCCAGCAGCCAAGCTCGGACAGCGAACCTTGAAGCTTTCTTT. The chain recombines TRBV4-1 with TRBJ1-1; D perhaps matches TRBD1 (6 bases). Germline CDR1 MGHRA, CDR2 YSYEKL. The ends were cut back, 1 base at V and 7 bases at J, with 16 bases in the middle. The length of the CDR3 is 15 residues.

V usage is TRBV5-1 and J usage is TRBJ2-1; TRBD1 matches at 12 bases. Germline values: CDR1 SGHRS, CDR2 YFSETQ. This CDR3 contains 14 residues. V gave up 3 bases and J gave up 9 bases; unmatched junction bases: 4. In DNA, the CDR3 is TGCGCCAGCAGCTGGGGGACAGGGGGCTTTGAGCAGTTCTTC. Residues: CASSWGTGGFEQFF.

The V call is TRBV18, the J call TRBJ2-1; D is possibly TRBD1 (6 bases). Germline V lookup: CDR1 KGHSH, CDR2 LQKENI. The CDR3 covers 17 residues. V was pared by 1 base and J by 4 bases, with 17 bases between. CDR3 region: CASSPRVSGTNYNEQFF. CDR3 DNA sequence: TGTGCCAGCTCACCACGTGTCTCCGGGACAAATTACAATGAGCAGTTCTTC. The whole variable domain, remainder taken from reference TRBV18 and TRBJ2-1, is NAGVMQNPRHLVRRRGQEARLRCSPMKGHSHVYWYRQLPEEGLKFMVYLQKENIIDESGMPKERFSAEFPKEGPSILRIQQVVRGDSAAYFCASSPRVSGTNYNEQFFGPGTRLTVL.

This chain uses TRBV28 with TRBJ1-2; 7 bases map to TRBD1. Germline V lookup: CDR1 MDHEN, CDR2 SYDVKM. CDR3 length: 11 amino acids. J was trimmed by 7 bases and V by 7 bases; bases with no gene match: 3. CDR3 DNA sequence: TGTGCCAGCACCAACAGGGGTGGCTACACCTTC. It codes for CASTNRGGYTF.

V usage is TRBV4-3 and J usage is TRBJ2-5; 11 positions match TRBD2. The CDR3 contains 17 residues. Losses at the gene ends were 0 bases for V and 6 bases for J; bases not matched to a gene: 9. Germline loops: CDR1 LGHNA, CDR2 YSLEER. The CDR3 sequence: CASSQDHLAGGPQTQYF. DNA for the CDR3: TGCGCCAGCAGCCAAGATCATCTAGCGGGGGGTCCGCAGACCCAGTACTTC.

This clone appeared once. The chain couples TRBV5-1 to TRBJ1-1; weak D call: TRBD1 (5 bases). The germline CDR1 and CDR2 sequences are SGHRS and YFSETQ. V lost 3 bases, J lost 1 base, and 10 bases lay in between. The CDR3 is made up of 14 amino acids. The CDR3 loop reads CASSWGVGNTEAFF. The CDR3 DNA reads as TGCGCCAGCAGCTGGGGGGTAGGGAACACTGAAGCTTTCTTT.

V gene TRBV29-1 combines with J gene TRBJ2-3, with D perhaps matching TRBD2 (5 bases). In germline, CDR1 is SQVTM, CDR2 ANQGSEA. V was trimmed by 1 base and J by 12 bases, leaving 11 bases between them. The CDR3 is made up of 11 amino acids. The CDR3 DNA reads as TGCAGCGTTGAAGCGACTACCGAACAGTATTTT. Its protein product is CSVEATTEQYF.

This clone was detected only once. This CDR3 is CASSLARGQGKETQYF. The CDR3 coding sequence is TGCGCCAGCAGCTTGGCCAGGGGACAGGGAAAAGAGACCCAGTACTTC. This chain uses TRBV5-1 with TRBJ2-5, with 9 bases that match TRBD1. Losses at the gene ends were 0 bases for V and 3 bases for J; bases not matched to a gene: 6. Germline CDR1 reads SGHRS; CDR2 reads YFSETQ. The CDR3 loop spans 16 amino acids.

The rearrangement joins TRBV7-2 to TRBJ1-3; D gene ambiguous. Trimming removed 5 bases at V and 5 bases at J, with 16 bases between. The CDR3 runs 15 residues. Germline V gene sequence: CDR1 SGHTA, CDR2 FQGNSA. CDR3: CASSPPGGTRNTIYF. The DNA of the CDR3 is TGTGCCAGCAGCCCCCCCGGAGGTACGAGAAACACCATATATTTT.

The chain joins TRBV9 to TRBJ2-7; possible D gene TRBD2, 6 bases. Trimming removed 0 bases at V and 5 bases at J, with 15 bases between. Per germline, CDR1 SGDLS and CDR2 YYNGEE. The CDR3 sequence is 15 residues long. The CDR3 region is CASSVEQEWGDEQYF. As DNA, the CDR3 is TGTGCCAGCAGCGTAGAACAGGAATGGGGGGACGAGCAGTACTTC.

The CDR3 protein is CAWSRDRETQYF. The CDR3 DNA follows: TGTGCCTGGAGTCGGGACAGAGAGACCCAGTACTTC. The rearrangement joins TRBV30 to TRBJ2-5; TRBD1 agrees at 7 bases. CDR1 and CDR2 from the germline V gene are GTSNPN and SVGIG (reference sequence). The J segment lost 4 bases and the V segment lost 2 bases, leaving 1 base of the junction unmatched. The CDR3 runs to 12 residues.

In the case of this clone: An end of the junction differs from the germline gene, which may be a read error. The sample contains more than one DNA sequence encoding this CDR3. The chain uses TRBV7-3 and TRBJ2-1; 13 nucleotides align to TRBD2. CDR1 is SGHTA and CDR2 is FQGTGA in the germline V gene. There are 20 residues in the CDR3. CDR3 DNA: TGTGCCAGCAGCCATAGACCCGGGACTAGCGGGGTGAGCTCCTACAATGAACAGTTCTTC. Protein: CASSHRPGTSGVSSYNEQFF.

This chain uses TRBV7-2 with TRBJ2-7; perhaps TRBD2 as D (5 bases). Per germline, CDR1 SGHTA and CDR2 FQGNSA. The CDR3 runs to 12 residues. Trimming cost V 5 bases and J 6 bases, with 11 bases left between them. Here the CDR3 DNA reads TGTGCCAGCAGCCGGGGTGGAGGCGAGCAGTACTTC. This encodes CASSRGGGEQYF.

The V call is TRBV18, the J call TRBJ2-7, with a weak D call TRBD2 (5 bases). In germline, CDR1 is KGHSH, CDR2 LQKENI. CDR3 length equals 13 residues. V lost 0 bases, J lost 6 bases, and 9 bases lay in between. The DNA of the CDR3 is TGTGCCAGCTCACCACCCGGGGATTTCGAGCAGTACTTC. Encoded protein: CASSPPGDFEQYF.